What follows are 5 T cell receptor beta chains derived from one specimen sequenced in a study of cytomegalovirus exposure and HLA in healthy donors. Use of 60 Vbeta and 13 Jbeta primers characterized the PCR. Profiling relied on immunoSEQ multiplex PCR, and the TCRdb table lists in-frame clones only, not all of them. The sample has around 68,000 clones, just over 65% seen once. Specimen: PBMCs. These receptors came from a woman younger than 45 in good health and CMV-seronegative.

The chain recombines TRBV6-5 with TRBJ1-2; 9 bases line up with TRBD1. CDR1 and CDR2 (germline): MNHEY, SVGAGI. The CDR3 totals 14 residues. V dropped 2 bases and J dropped 8; count of bases not matched to a gene: 6. CDR3 protein: CASSYETGGKGYTF. Written as DNA, the CDR3 is TGTGCCAGCAGTTACGAGACAGGGGGAAAGGGCTACACCTTC.

The chain carries TRBV10-3 and TRBJ1-5; 10 bases map to TRBD1. This CDR3 is 16 amino acids long. V shed 6 bases and J 0 bases; nucleotides not matched to a gene: 5. Germline loops: CDR1 ENHRY, CDR2 SYGVKD. For the CDR3, the DNA is TGTGCCATCAGCGGGGACAGGGGTGATAGCAATCAGCCCCAGCATTTT. This codes for CAISGDRGDSNQPQHF.

The genes are TRBV7-9 and TRBJ1-5, with a tentative D call TRBD1 (6 bases). The germline V gene encodes CDR1 SEHNR and CDR2 FQNEAQ (reference sequence). V was shortened by 10 bases and J by 0 bases, with 7 bases between the two germline ends. CDR3 length equals 12 residues. The CDR3 sequence is CAIGGSNQPQHF. CDR3 in DNA: TGTGCCATAGGGGGTAGCAATCAGCCCCAGCATTTT.

The chain uses TRBV18 and TRBJ1-1, with 7 bases aligning to TRBD1. Germline loops: CDR1 KGHSH, CDR2 LQKENI. J lost 4 bases, V lost 4 bases, and 3 bases had no gene match. This CDR3 comprises 13 residues. The CDR3 protein is CASSLNRGTEAFF. For the CDR3, the DNA is TGTGCCAGCTCACTGAACAGGGGCACTGAAGCTTTCTTT. The full variable domain, with the rest looked up from reference TRBV18 and TRBJ1-1, is NAGVMQNPRHLVRRRGQEARLRCSPMKGHSHVYWYRQLPEEGLKFMVYLQKENIIDESGMPKERFSAEFPKEGPSILRIQQVVRGDSAAYFCASSLNRGTEAFFGQGTRLTVV.

The rearrangement joins TRBV29-1 to TRBJ2-7; D is possibly TRBD1 (6 bases). The V end was cut by 7 bases, the J end by 6 bases, with 16 bases between. CDR1 SQVTM and CDR2 ANQGSEA come from the germline V gene. This CDR3 has 12 amino acids. The CDR3 bases are TGCAGCGCTACAGGGACCGCAGGCGAGCAGTACTTC. Translation: CSATGTAGEQYF.